The TCR beta chain described here comes from a study of cytomegalovirus exposure and HLA in healthy donors. In regard to this clone: The antigen is undetermined. At one end, the junction sequence differs from germline, possibly due to a read error.

This CDR3 is 17 amino acids long. In germline, CDR1 is MGHDK, CDR2 SYGVNS. With 60 Vbeta and 13 Jbeta primers, the PCR was carried out. This table comes from immunoSEQ multiplex PCR, and its TCRdb copy is limited to in-frame clones, with some not included. The data show roughly 120,000 clones, with 55% to 75% seen just once and about 9% held by the top ten. Study-level results: Reports credit the classifier with highly specific, highly sensitive diagnosis of cytomegalovirus status. Presence/absence analyses supposed approximately even sequencing depth among donors.

The specimen was PBMCs. The source of this sequence is a young man in good health and CMV-seropositive. This chain connects TRBV25-1 to TRBJ1-1; 8 bases are shared with TRBD1. The CDR3 here is CACSLERTGLGNTEAFF. As DNA, the CDR3 is TGTGCCTGCAGTCTCGAGCGGACAGGGCTGGGGAACACTGAAGCTTTCTTT. The full variable domain, completed using reference TRBV25-1 and TRBJ1-1, is EADIYQTPRYLVIGTGKKITLECSQTMGHDKMYWYQQDPGMELHLIHYSYGVNSTEKGDLSSESTVSRIRTEHFPLTLESARPSHTSQYLCACSLERTGLGNTEAFFGQGTRLTVV.